This T cell receptor (beta chain) was profiled in a study of blood T cell repertoires in COVID-19. Across the whole study: The samples span acute and convalescent COVID-19 from the United States, Italy and Spain. From T cells, B-cell-depleted T cells, or PBMCs came the material, which was cDNA or gDNA.

In the original analysis: Amplification with reference gene primers provided the estimates of nucleated cell counts. Clones were sequenced by immunoSEQ multiplex PCR, and TCRdb holds only the in-frame ones, with some missing. V and J calls and clone size are given by that table; D and trimming were obtained from the DNA. The table has about 76,000 clones, about four fifths seen once. The CDR3 spans 14 residues. The germline gives CDR1 SGHTA, CDR2 FQGNSA. V lost 3 bases, J lost 6 bases, and 7 bases stayed unmatched. The chain joins TRBV7-2 to TRBJ2-5; 7 bases fit TRBD2. The sample was peripheral blood. This receptor was obtained from an older woman with acute or convalescent COVID-19. DNA for the CDR3: TGTGCCAGCAGCTTTAGCGGGCGTTCCCAGACCCAGTACTTC. Translation: CASSFSGRSQTQYF.